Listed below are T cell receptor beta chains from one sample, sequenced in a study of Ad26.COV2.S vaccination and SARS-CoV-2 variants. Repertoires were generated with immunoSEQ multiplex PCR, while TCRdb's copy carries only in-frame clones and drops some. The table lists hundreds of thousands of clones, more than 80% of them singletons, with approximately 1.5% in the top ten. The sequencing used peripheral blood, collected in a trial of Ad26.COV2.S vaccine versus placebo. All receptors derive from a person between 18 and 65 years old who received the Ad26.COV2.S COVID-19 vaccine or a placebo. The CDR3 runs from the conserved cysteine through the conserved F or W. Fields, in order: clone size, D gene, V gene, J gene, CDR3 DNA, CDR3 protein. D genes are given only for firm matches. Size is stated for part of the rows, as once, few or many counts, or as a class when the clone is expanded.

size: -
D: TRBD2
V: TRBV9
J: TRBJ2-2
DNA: TGTGCCAGCAGCGTAGGAGCGGGGTACACCGGGGAGCTGTTTTTT
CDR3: CASSVGAGYTGELFF

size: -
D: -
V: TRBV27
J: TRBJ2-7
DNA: TGTGCCAGCAGTTTATCCCAACTAAGGTGGACCTACGAGCAGTACTTC
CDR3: CASSLSQLRWTYEQYF

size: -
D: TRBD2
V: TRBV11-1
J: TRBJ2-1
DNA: TGTGCCAGCAGCTTAATGACGGGGGAGGGGCGTGAGCAGTTCTTC
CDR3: CASSLMTGEGREQFF

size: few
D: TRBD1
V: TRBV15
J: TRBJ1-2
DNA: TGTGCCACCAGCAGAGTAGGGGGCGACGGCTACACCTTC
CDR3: CATSRVGGDGYTF

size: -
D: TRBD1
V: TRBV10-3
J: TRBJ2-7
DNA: TGTGCCATCAGGCGACAGGGGCCGACCTACGAGCAGTACTTC
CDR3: CAIRRQGPTYEQYF

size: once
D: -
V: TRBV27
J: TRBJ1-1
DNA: TGTGCCAGCAGTCCCTCCAGATGGCTCGGAGGGACTGAAGCTTTCTTT
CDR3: CASSPSRWLGGTEAFF

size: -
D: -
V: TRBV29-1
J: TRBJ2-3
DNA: TGCAGCGTTGAAGGTGTGACAGTTAAAGATACGCAGTATTTT
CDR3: CSVEGVTVKDTQYF

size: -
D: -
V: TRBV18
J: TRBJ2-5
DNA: TGTGCCAGCTCCCCATTGGCCCAAGAGACCCAGTACTTC
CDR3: CASSPLAQETQYF

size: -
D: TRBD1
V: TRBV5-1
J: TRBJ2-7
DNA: TGCGCCAGCAGCTTCCTACCGGGACAGAGCTCCTACGAGCAGTACTTC
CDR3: CASSFLPGQSSYEQYF

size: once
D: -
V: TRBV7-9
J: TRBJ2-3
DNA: TGTGCCAGCAGCTTATTAGTAAGGGGCCAGAAAGATACGCAGTATTTT
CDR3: CASSLLVRGQKDTQYF

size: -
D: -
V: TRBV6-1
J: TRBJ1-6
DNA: TGTGCCAGCAGGGACCGGGACTCGGGTTCACCCCTCCACTTT
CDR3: CASRDRDSGSPLHF

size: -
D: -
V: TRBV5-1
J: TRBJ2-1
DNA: TGCGCCAGCCGCCCAGGACAGACGTACAATGAGCAGTTCTTC
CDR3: CASRPGQTYNEQFF

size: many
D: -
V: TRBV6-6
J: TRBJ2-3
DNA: TGTGCCAGCAGTTCGACAGAGGGCACAGATACGCAGTATTTT
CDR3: CASSSTEGTDTQYF

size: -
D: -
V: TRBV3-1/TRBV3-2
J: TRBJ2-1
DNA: TGTGCCAGCAACAGGGGGGGGACTTTCTACAATGAGCAGTTCTTC
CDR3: CASNRGGTFYNEQFF

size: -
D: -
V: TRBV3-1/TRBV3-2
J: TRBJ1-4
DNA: TGTGCCACCCAACAGGGTGGTGAAAAACTGTTTTTT
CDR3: CATQQGGEKLFF

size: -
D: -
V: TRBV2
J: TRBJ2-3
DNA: TGTGCCAGCAGTGACGGGACGGTCCATCTCACAGATACGCAGTATTTT
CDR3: CASSDGTVHLTDTQYF

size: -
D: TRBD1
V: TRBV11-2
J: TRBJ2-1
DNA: TGTGCCAGCAGCTTAGGGGGGACAGTCTTTAATGAGCAGTTCTTC
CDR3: CASSLGGTVFNEQFF

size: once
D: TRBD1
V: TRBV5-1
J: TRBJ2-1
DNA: TGCGCCAGCAGGCCGGACAGGGGCAATGAGCAGTTCTTC
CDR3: CASRPDRGNEQFF

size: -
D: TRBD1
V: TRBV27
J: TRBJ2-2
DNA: TGTGCCAGCAGTTTATTGGTGACAGGGGGCTTGACCGGGGAGCTGTTTTTT
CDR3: CASSLLVTGGLTGELFF

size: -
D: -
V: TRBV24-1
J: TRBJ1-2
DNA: TGTGCCACCAGTGAGACCACTCGGGACAAGGGGGGCTATGGCTACACCTTC
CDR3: CATSETTRDKGGYGYTF

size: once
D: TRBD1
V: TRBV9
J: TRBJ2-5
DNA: TGTGCCAGCAGCTCTGGGACAGGCTTTGTGACCCAGTACTTC
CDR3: CASSSGTGFVTQYF

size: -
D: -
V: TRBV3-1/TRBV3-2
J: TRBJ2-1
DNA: TGTGCCAGCAGCCAACTGTATCCGATAGATGAGCAGTTCTTC
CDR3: CASSQLYPIDEQFF

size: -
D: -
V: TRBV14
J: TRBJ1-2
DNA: TGTGCCAGCAGCCAAGATACACCCACAGGGCAACTTCATGGCTACACCTTC
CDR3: CASSQDTPTGQLHGYTF

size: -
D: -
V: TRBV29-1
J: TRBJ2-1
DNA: TGCAGCGTTCGGGCCAGGTATGACAATGAGCAGTTCTTC
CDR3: CSVRARYDNEQFF

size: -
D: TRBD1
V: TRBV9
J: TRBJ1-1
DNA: TGTGCCAGCAGCGTCCCGACAGGGGGCACTGAAGCTTTCTTT
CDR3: CASSVPTGGTEAFF

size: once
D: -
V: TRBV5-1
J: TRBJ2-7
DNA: TGCGCCAGCAGCTTTAGCCCACAGGGTTGGACCTCCTACGAGCAGTACTTC
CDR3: CASSFSPQGWTSYEQYF

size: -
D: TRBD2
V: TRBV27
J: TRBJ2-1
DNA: TGTGCCAGCAGTCATCTAGCGGGGGGATCCTACAATGAGCAGTTCTTC
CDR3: CASSHLAGGSYNEQFF

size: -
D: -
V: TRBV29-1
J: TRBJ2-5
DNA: TGCAGCGTTAAGCGGAGGACCGAGACCCAGTACTTC
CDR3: CSVKRRTETQYF

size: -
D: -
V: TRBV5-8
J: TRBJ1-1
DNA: TGTGCCAGCAGGGTCCAGGGGACTGAAGCTTTCTTT
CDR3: CASRVQGTEAFF

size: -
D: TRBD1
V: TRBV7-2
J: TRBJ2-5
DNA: TGTGCCAGCAGCTCTGACAGGGGGCCACAAGAGACCCAGTACTTC
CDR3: CASSSDRGPQETQYF

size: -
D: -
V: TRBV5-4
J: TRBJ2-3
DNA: TGTGCCAGCAGCAAGACCGGCACAGATACGCAGTATTTT
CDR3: CASSKTGTDTQYF

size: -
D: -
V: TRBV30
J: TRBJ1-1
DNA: TGTGCCTGGAACCGGGGATTGAACACTGAAGCTTTCTTT
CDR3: CAWNRGLNTEAFF

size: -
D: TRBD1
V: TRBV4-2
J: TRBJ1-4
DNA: TGTGCCAGCAGCCACCTAGGGCCGGGACAGGGGAATGAAAAACTGTTTTTT
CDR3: CASSHLGPGQGNEKLFF

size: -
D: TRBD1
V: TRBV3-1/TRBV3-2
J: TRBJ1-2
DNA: TGTGCCAGCAGCGGACAGGGGTATGGCTACACCTTC
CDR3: CASSGQGYGYTF

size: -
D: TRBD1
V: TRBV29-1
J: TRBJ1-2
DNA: TGCAGCGTGGTGGACAGGGCGAGGGGCTACACCTTC
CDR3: CSVVDRARGYTF

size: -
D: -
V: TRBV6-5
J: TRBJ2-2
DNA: TGTGCCAGCAGCCTTCAGGGGAGCACCGGGGAGCTGTTTTTT
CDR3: CASSLQGSTGELFF

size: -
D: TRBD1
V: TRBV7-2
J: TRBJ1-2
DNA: TGTGCCAGCATCCTCGGGACAGGCTTCTATGGCTACACCTTC
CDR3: CASILGTGFYGYTF

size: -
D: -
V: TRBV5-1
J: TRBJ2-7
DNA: TGCGCCAGCAGCTTGGCAACGGGCCCCTACGAGCAGTACTTC
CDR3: CASSLATGPYEQYF

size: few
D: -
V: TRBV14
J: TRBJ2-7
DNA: TGTGCCAGCAGACAAACAGGGAACGAGCAGTACTTC
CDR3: CASRQTGNEQYF

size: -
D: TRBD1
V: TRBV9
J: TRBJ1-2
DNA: TGTGCCAGCAGCGCCGACAGGGTTTTCGGCTACACCTTC
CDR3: CASSADRVFGYTF